This record covers a single TCR beta chain. Its matching antigen is unknown. Clones were read by immunoSEQ multiplex PCR, and TCRdb kept only the in-frame ones, dropping some. This sample has 240,000 or so clones, with approximately 84% found just once. This entry is derived from a study of cytomegalovirus exposure and HLA in healthy donors. Study-level information: The 100 to 150 validation repertoires and the approximately 690 first-cohort repertoires shared a platform, a later analysis reported.

Germline trimming cut 6 bases from V and 8 bases from J; bases unmatched to any gene: 9. CDR1 SGHNT and CDR2 YYREEE come from the germline V gene (reference sequence). This CDR3 spans 15 amino acids. Notes on the study in general: The listing of roughly 160 TCR beta chains classed them as cytomegalovirus-associated.

The rearrangement links TRBV5-4 to TRBJ1-4; 11 positions agree with TRBD1. The source is a woman aged 25-40 years in good health and CMV-seropositive. The sequenced sample consisted of PBMCs. CDR3 sequence: CASTSGTGGDEKLFF. For the CDR3, the DNA is TGTGCCAGCACCTCCGGGACAGGGGGTGACGAAAAACTGTTTTTT.